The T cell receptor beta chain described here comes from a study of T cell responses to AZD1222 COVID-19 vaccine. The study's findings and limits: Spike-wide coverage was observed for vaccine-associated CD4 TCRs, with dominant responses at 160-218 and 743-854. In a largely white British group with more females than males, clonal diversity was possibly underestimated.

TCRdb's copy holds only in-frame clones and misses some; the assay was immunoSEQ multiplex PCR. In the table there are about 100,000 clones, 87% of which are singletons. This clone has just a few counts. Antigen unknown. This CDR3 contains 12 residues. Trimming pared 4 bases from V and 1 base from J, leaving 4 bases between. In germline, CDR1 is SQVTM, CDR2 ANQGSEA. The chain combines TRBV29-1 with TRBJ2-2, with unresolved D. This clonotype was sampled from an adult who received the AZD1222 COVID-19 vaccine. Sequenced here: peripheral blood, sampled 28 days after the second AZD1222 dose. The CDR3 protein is CSVVGNTGELFF. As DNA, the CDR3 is TGCAGCGTTGTGGGGAACACCGGGGAGCTGTTTTTT.